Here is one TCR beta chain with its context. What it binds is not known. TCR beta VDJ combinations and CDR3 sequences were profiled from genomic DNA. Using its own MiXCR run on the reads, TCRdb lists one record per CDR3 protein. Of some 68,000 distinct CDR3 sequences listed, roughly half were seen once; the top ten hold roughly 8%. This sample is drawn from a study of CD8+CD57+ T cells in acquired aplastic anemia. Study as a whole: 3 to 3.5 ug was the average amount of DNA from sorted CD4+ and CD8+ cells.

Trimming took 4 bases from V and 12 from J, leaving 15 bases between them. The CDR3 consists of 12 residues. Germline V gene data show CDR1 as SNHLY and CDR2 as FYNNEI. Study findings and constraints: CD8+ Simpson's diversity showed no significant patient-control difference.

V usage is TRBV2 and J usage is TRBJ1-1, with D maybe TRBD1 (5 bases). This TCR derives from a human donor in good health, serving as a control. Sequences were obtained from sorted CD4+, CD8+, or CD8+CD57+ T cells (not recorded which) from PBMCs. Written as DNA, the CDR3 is TGTGCCAGCAGTGCCCTGGGGGTGAGGACTTTCTTT. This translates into CASSALGVRTFF.